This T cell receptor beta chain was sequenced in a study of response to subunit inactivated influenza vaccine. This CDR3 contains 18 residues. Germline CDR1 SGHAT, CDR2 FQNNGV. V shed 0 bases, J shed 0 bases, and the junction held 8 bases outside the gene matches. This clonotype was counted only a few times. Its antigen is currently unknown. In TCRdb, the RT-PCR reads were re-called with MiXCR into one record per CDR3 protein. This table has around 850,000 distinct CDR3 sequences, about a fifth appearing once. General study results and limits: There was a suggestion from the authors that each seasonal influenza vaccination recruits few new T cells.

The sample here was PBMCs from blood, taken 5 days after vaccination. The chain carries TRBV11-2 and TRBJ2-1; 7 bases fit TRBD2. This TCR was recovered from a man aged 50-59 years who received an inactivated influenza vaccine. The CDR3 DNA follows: TGTGCCAGCAGCTTAGATGCTAGCGGATTTAGCTCCTACAATGAGCAGTTCTTC. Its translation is CASSLDASGFSSYNEQFF. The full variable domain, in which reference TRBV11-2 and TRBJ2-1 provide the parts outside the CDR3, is EAGVAQSPRYKIIEKRQSVAFWCNPISGHATLYWYQQILGQGPKLLIQFQNNGVVDDSQLPKDRFSAERLKGVDSTLKIQPAKLEDSAVYLCASSLDASGFSSYNEQFFGPGTRLTVL.